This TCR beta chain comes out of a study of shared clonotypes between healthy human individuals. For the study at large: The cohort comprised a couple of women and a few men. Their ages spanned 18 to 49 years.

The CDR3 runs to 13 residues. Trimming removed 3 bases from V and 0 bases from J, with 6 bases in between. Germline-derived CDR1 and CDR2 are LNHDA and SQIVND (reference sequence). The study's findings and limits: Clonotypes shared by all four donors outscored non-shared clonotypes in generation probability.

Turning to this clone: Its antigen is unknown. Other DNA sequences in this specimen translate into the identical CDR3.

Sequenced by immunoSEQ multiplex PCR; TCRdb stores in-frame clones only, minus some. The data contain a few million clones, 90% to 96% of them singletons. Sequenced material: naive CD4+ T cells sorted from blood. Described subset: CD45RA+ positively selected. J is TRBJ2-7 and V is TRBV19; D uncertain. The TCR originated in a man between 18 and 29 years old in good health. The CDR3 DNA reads TGTGCCAGTAGTATCGGCCCCTCCTACGAGCAGTACTTC. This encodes CASSIGPSYEQYF.